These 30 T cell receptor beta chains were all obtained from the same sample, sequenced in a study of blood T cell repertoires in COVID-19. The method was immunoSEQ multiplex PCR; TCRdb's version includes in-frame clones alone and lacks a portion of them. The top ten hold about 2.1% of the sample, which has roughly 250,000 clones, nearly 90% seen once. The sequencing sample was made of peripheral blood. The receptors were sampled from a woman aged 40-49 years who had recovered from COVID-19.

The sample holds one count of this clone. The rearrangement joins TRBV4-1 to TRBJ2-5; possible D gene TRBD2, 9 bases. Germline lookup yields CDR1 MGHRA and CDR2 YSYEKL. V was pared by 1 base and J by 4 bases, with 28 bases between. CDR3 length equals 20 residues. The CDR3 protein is CASSQGTGKRSSGTRETQYF. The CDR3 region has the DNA TGCGCCAGCAGCCAAGGGACAGGGAAAAGGTCTAGCGGGACAAGAGAGACCCAGTACTTC.

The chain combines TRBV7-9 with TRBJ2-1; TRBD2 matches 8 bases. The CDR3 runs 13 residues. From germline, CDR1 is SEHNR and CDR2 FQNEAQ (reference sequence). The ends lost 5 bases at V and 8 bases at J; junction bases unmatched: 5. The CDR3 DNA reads TGTGCCAGCAGCCCACTAGCGGTTCATGAGCAGTTCTTC. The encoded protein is CASSPLAVHEQFF.

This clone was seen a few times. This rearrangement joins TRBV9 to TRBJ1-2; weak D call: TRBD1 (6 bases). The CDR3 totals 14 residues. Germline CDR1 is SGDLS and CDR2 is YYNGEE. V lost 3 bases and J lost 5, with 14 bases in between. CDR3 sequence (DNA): TGTGCCAGCAGCGCCAGACAGGATTGGTATGGCTACACCTTC. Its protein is CASSARQDWYGYTF.

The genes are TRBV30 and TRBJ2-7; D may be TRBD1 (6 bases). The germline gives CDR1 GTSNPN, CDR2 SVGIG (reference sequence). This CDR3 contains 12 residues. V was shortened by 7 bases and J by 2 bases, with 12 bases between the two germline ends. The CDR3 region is CALIGTTYEQYF. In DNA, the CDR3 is TGTGCCTTGATAGGGACAACCTACGAGCAGTACTTC.

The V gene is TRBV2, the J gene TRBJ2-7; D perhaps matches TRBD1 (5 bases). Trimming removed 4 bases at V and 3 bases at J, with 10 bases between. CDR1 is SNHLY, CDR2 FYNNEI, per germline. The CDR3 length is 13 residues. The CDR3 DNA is TGTGCCAGCAGTGGGGCAGGGATCTACGAGCAGTACTTC. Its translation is CASSGAGIYEQYF.

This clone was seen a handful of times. The CDR3 region is CASSFMPGYEQYF. The CDR3 DNA reads TGTGCCAGCAGCTTTATGCCCGGTTACGAGCAGTACTTC. The V and J genes are TRBV7-9 and TRBJ2-7; D unclear. The CDR3 has 13 residues. Germline-derived CDR1 and CDR2 are SEHNR and FQNEAQ (reference sequence). V lost 3 bases to trimming and J lost 4 bases, with 10 bases between them. The variable domain in full, with the rest retrieved from reference TRBV7-9 and TRBJ2-7, is DTGVSQNPRHKITKRGQNVTFRCDPISEHNRLYWYRQTLGQGPEFLTYFQNEAQLEKSRLLSDRFSAERPKGSFSTLEIQRTEQGDSAMYLCASSFMPGYEQYFGPGTRLTVT.

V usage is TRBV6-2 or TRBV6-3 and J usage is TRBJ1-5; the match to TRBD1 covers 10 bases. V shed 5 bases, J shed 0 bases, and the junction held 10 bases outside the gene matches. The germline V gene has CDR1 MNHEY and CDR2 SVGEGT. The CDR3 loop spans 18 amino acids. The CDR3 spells CASSKSTGTGVSNQPQHF. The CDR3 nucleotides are TGTGCCAGCAGTAAGTCCACCGGGACAGGGGTTAGCAATCAGCCCCAGCATTTT.

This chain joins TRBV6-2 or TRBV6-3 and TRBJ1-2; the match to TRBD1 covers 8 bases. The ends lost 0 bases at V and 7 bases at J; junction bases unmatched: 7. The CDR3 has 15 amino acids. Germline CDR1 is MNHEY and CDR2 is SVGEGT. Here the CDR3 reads CASSYSTGVVGGYTF. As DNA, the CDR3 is TGTGCCAGCAGTTACTCGACAGGGGTTGTCGGTGGCTACACCTTC.

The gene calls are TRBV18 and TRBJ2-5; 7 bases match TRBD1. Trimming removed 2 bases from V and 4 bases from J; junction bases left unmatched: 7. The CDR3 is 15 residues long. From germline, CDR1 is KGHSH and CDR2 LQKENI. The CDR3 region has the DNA TGTGCCAGCTCACCAACAGACAGGGTGGGAGAGACCCAGTACTTC. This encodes CASSPTDRVGETQYF. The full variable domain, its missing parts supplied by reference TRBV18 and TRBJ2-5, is NAGVMQNPRHLVRRRGQEARLRCSPMKGHSHVYWYRQLPEEGLKFMVYLQKENIIDESGMPKERFSAEFPKEGPSILRIQQVVRGDSAAYFCASSPTDRVGETQYFGPGTRLLVL.

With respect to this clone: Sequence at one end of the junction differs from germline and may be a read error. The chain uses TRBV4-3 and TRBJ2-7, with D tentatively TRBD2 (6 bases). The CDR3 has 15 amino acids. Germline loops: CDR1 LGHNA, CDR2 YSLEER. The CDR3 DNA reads TGCGCCAACAGCCAAGCCCAGGGACTGTCCTACGAGCAGTACTTC. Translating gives CANSQAQGLSYEQYF.

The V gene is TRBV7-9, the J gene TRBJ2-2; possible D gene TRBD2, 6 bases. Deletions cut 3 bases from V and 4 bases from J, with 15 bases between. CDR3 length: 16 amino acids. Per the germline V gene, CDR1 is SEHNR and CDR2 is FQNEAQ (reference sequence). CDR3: CASSLSRGGGTGELFF. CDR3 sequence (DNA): TGTGCCAGCAGCTTGTCGCGGGGAGGAGGCACCGGGGAGCTGTTTTTT.

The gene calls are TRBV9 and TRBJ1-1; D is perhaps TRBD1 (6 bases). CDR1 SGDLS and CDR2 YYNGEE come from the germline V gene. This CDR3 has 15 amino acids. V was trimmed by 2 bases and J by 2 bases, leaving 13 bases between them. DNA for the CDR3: TGTGCCAGCAGCGTGTCCCCGGACAGTAACACTGAAGCTTTCTTT. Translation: CASSVSPDSNTEAFF.

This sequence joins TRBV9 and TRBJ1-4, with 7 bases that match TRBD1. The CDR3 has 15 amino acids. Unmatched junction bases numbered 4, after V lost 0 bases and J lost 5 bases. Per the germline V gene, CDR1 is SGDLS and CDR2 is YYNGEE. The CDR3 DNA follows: TGTGCCAGCAGCGTAGAGACAGGGCTAAATGAAAAACTGTTTTTT. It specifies CASSVETGLNEKLFF.

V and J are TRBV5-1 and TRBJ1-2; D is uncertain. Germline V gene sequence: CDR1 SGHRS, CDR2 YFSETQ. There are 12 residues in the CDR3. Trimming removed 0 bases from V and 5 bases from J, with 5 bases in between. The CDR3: CASSLAAYGYTF. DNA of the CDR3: TGCGCCAGCAGCTTGGCAGCGTATGGCTACACCTTC.

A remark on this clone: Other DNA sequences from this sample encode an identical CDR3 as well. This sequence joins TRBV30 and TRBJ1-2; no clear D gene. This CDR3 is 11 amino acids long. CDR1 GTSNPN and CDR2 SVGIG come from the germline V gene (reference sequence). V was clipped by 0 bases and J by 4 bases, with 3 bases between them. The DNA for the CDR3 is TGTGCCTGGAGTGTCCTCTATGGCTACACCTTC. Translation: CAWSVLYGYTF.

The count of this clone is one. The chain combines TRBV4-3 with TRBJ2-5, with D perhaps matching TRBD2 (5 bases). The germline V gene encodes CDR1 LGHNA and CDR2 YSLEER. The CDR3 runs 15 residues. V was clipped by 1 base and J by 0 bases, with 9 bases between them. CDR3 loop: CASSQGGGYQETQYF. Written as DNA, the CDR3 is TGCGCCAGCAGCCAAGGAGGCGGGTACCAAGAGACCCAGTACTTC.

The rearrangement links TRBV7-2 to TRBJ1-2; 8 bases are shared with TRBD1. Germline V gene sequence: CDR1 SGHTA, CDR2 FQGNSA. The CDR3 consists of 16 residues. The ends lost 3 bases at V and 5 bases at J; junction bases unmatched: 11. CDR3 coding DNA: TGTGCCAGCAGCTTCCCGAGGACAGGGAGAGAGTATGGCTACACCTTC. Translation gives CASSFPRTGREYGYTF.

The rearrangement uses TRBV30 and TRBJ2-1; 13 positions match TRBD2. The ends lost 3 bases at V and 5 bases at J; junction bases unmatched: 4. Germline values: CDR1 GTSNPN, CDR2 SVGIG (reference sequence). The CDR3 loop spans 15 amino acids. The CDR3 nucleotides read TGTGCCTGGAGGGGAGGGACTAGCGGGAACAATGAGCAGTTCTTC. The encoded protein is CAWRGGTSGNNEQFF.

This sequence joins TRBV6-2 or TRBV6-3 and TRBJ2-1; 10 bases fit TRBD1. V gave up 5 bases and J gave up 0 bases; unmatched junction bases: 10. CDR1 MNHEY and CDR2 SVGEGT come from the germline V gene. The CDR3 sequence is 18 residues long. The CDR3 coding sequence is TGTGCCAGCAGTAACATGGCGGGACAGGGGATCTCCTACAATGAGCAGTTCTTC. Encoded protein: CASSNMAGQGISYNEQFF.

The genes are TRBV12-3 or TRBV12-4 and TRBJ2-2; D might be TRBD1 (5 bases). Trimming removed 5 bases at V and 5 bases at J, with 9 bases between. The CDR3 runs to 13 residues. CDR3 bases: TGTGCCAGCAGTCCTCACAGGACCGGGGAGCTGTTTTTT. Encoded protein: CASSPHRTGELFF.

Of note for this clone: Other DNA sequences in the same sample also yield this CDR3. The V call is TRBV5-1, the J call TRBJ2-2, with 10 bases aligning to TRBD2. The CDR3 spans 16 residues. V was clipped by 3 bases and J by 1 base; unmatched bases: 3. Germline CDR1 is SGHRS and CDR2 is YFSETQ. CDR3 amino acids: CASSSRTSGNTGELFF. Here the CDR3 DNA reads TGCGCCAGCAGCTCCCGGACTAGCGGGAACACCGGGGAGCTGTTTTTT.

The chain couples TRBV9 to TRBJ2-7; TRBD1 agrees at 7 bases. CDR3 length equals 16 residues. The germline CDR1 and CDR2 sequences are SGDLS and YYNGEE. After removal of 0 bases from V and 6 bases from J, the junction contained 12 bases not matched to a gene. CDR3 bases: TGTGCCAGCAGCGTAGGTGTAAGGGACAGACGTGTCGAGCAGTACTTC. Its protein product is CASSVGVRDRRVEQYF. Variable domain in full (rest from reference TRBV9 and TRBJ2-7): DSGVTQTPKHLITATGQRVTLRCSPRSGDLSVYWYQQSLDQGLQFLIQYYNGEERAKGNILERFSAQQFPDLHSELNLSSLELGDSALYFCASSVGVRDRRVEQYFGPGTRLTVT.

In DNA form, the CDR3 reads TGTGCCAGCCGGGGGGAGAGTTACGAGCAGTACTTC. It encodes CASRGESYEQYF. V is TRBV2 and J is TRBJ2-7; 7 nucleotides match TRBD2. Germline assignment: CDR1 SNHLY and CDR2 FYNNEI. Trimming at V came to 8 bases and at J to 4 bases, leaving 5 bases not matched to a gene. The CDR3 contains 12 residues.

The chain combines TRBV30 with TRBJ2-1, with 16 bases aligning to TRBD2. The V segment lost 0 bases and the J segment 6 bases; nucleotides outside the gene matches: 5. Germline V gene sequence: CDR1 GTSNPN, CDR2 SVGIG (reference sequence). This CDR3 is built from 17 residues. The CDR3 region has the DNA TGTGCCTGGAGTGTTGGGACTAGCGGGAGGGCTGGCAATGAGCAGTTCTTC. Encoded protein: CAWSVGTSGRAGNEQFF. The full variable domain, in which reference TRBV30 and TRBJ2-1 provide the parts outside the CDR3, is SQTIHQWPATLVQPVGSPLSLECTVEGTSNPNLYWYRQAAGRGLQLLFYSVGIGQISSEVPQNLSASRPQDRQFILSSKKLLLSDSGFYLCAWSVGTSGRAGNEQFFGPGTRLTVL.

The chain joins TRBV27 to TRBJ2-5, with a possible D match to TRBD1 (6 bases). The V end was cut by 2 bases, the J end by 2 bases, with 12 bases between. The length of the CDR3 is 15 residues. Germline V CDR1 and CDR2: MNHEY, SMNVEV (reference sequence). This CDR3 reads CASSLLRGVQETQYF. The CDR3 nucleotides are TGTGCCAGCAGTTTACTCAGGGGTGTTCAAGAGACCCAGTACTTC.

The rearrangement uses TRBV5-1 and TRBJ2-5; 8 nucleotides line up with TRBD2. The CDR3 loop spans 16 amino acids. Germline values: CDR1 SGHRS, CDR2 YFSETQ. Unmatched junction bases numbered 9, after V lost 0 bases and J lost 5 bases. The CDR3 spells CASSLGIPGGEETQYF. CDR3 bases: TGCGCCAGCAGCTTGGGGATTCCGGGAGGGGAGGAGACCCAGTACTTC.

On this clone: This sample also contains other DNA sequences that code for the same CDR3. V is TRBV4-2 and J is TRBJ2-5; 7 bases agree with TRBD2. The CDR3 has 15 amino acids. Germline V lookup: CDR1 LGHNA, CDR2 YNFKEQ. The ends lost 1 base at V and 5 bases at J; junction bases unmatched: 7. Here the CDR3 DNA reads TGTGCCAGCAGCCAAGCCGCGGGAGTGGGGGAGACCCAGTACTTC. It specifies CASSQAAGVGETQYF.

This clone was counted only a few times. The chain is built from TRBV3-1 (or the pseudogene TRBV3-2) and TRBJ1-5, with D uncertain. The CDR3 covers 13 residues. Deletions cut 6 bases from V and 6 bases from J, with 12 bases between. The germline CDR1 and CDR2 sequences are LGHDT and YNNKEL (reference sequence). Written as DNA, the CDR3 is TGTGCCAGCAGTCTCACTCTTGGTCAGCCCCAGCATTTT. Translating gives CASSLTLGQPQHF.

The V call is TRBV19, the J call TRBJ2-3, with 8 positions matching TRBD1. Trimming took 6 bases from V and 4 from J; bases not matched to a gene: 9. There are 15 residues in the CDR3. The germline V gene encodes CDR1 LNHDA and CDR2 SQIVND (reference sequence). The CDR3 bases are TGTGCCAGTAGCCCCACAGGGGGATACCCAGATACGCAGTATTTT. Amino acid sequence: CASSPTGGYPDTQYF.

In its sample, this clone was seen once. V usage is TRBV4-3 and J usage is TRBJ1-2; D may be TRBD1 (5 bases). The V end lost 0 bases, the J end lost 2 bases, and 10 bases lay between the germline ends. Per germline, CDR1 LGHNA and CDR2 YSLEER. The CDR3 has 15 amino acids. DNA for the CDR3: TGCGCCAGCAGCCAAGATGGGGGGGGGAACTATGGCTACACCTTC. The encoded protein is CASSQDGGGNYGYTF.